The 13 T cell receptor beta chains below come from one sample, sequenced in a study of blood T cell repertoires in COVID-19. Using immunoSEQ multiplex PCR, the repertoire was profiled, and TCRdb retains in-frame clones only, with some absent. Of 100,000 to 150,000 clones in the sample, around 82% were seen once. Sequencing was carried out using peripheral blood. These receptors originate from a man aged 25-45 years with COVID-19, enrolled during active disease.

V is TRBV5-1 and J is TRBJ2-4; 8 bases line up with TRBD1. CDR1 and CDR2 from the germline V gene are SGHRS and YFSETQ. Trimming at V came to 0 bases and at J to 4 bases, leaving 0 bases not matched to a gene. This CDR3 contains 14 residues. The CDR3 coding sequence is TGCGCCAGCAGCTTGGGACAGGGGAAAAACATTCAGTACTTC. Its translation: CASSLGQGKNIQYF.

The chain carries TRBV21-1 and TRBJ2-7; the D call in the table, TRBD1, was not verified against the DNA. TRBV21-1 is termed a pseudogene. The CDR3 is 15 amino acids. CDR3 amino acids: CASSKCGTGASEQYF. The CDR3 nucleotides read TGTGCCAGCAGCAAGTGCGGGACAGGGGCTTCCGAGCAGTACTTC.

The V call is TRBV28, the J call TRBJ1-1; TRBD1 matches 9 bases. Trimming removed 6 bases from V and 1 base from J; junction bases left unmatched: 3. CDR1 MDHEN and CDR2 SYDVKM come from the germline V gene. There are 14 residues in the CDR3. The chain's CDR3 is CASRPDRGNTEAFF. The CDR3 DNA is TGTGCCAGCAGGCCGGACAGGGGGAACACTGAAGCTTTCTTT.

This clone has just one count. This chain uses TRBV3-1 (or the pseudogene TRBV3-2) with TRBJ2-3; unclear D gene. Germline values: CDR1 LGHDT, CDR2 YNNKEL (reference sequence). This CDR3 spans 14 amino acids. V was cut by 0 bases and J by 4 bases, with 8 bases left in between. CDR3 sequence (DNA): TGTGCCAGCAGCCAAGAAAACTCCCCAGATACGCAGTATTTT. Translation: CASSQENSPDTQYF.

V gene TRBV3-1 (or the pseudogene TRBV3-2) combines with J gene TRBJ2-2; 8 nucleotides agree with TRBD2. The length of the CDR3 is 16 residues. CDR1 LGHDT and CDR2 YNNKEL come from the germline V gene (reference sequence). J lost 7 bases, V lost 0 bases, and 7 bases had no gene match. CDR3 in amino acids: CASSQEYGRDGGELFF. CDR3 nucleotides: TGTGCCAGCAGCCAAGAGTACGGGAGGGATGGCGGGGAGCTGTTTTTT.

This chain uses TRBV30 with TRBJ1-6; 8 bases are a match to TRBD1. Germline V gene data show CDR1 as GTSNPN and CDR2 as SVGIG (reference sequence). The J segment lost 15 bases and the V segment lost 7 bases, leaving 20 bases of the junction unmatched. This CDR3 is 15 amino acids long. The CDR3 reads CASHAPGQVKGHLHF. In nucleotides, the CDR3 is TGTGCCTCACATGCCCCGGGACAGGTCAAAGGCCACCTCCACTTT.

This clone turned up a few times. The chain carries TRBV4-2 and TRBJ2-3; tentatively, D is TRBD1 (6 bases). Germline V lookup: CDR1 LGHNA, CDR2 YNFKEQ. V was cut by 4 bases and J by 2 bases, with 13 bases left in between. There are 15 residues in the CDR3. Here the CDR3 DNA reads TGTGCCAGCAGCCCAGGACAGTTGAACACAGATACGCAGTATTTT. It yields the protein CASSPGQLNTDTQYF.

The count of this clone is one. The chain links TRBV7-9 to TRBJ1-4; D is possibly TRBD1 (5 bases). This CDR3 contains 13 residues. Germline values: CDR1 SEHNR, CDR2 FQNEAQ (reference sequence). V dropped 5 bases and J dropped 8 bases, with 12 bases sitting between them. The CDR3 bases are TGTGCCAGCAGCACGGACAACCGGGAAAAACTGTTTTTT. This encodes CASSTDNREKLFF.

V gene TRBV5-1 combines with J gene TRBJ1-3, with D maybe TRBD1 (5 bases). Germline V gene sequence: CDR1 SGHRS, CDR2 YFSETQ. The CDR3 covers 14 residues. Trimming cost V 7 bases and J 2 bases, with 13 bases left between them. This CDR3 is CASGPGVTGNTIYF. The CDR3 DNA is TGCGCCAGCGGCCCGGGGGTGACTGGAAACACCATATATTTT.

The gene calls are TRBV6-5 and TRBJ1-5; D is undetermined. The CDR3 has 12 residues. Per the germline V gene, CDR1 is MNHEY and CDR2 is SVGAGI. The V and J ends lost 6 bases and 5 bases respectively, with 8 bases between them. CDR3 protein: CASRSGDQPQHF. CDR3 nucleotides: TGTGCCAGCAGATCCGGGGATCAGCCCCAGCATTTT.

This clone has only one observation. This sequence joins TRBV19 and TRBJ1-4; a weak D match, TRBD1 (5 bases). In germline, CDR1 is LNHDA, CDR2 SQIVND (reference sequence). This CDR3 spans 15 amino acids. Deletions cut 6 bases from V and 6 bases from J, with 17 bases between. CDR3: CASRILGTGDEKLFF. In nucleotides, the CDR3 is TGTGCCAGTAGAATCCTTGGGACGGGGGATGAAAAACTGTTTTTT.

The V and J genes are TRBV19 and TRBJ2-3; D gene uncertain. CDR3 length: 14 residues. The germline V and J ends were trimmed by 3 bases and 3 bases, with 10 bases remaining between them. The germline gives CDR1 LNHDA, CDR2 SQIVND (reference sequence). CDR3: CASSIVESTDTQYF. CDR3 bases: TGTGCCAGTAGTATTGTAGAGTCGACAGATACGCAGTATTTT.

The chain employs TRBV5-4 and TRBJ1-1, with D perhaps TRBD1 (6 bases). Trimming shortened V by 3 bases and J by 0 bases, and 12 bases separated the two germline ends. This CDR3 is built from 15 residues. From germline, CDR1 is SGHNT and CDR2 YYREEE (reference sequence). In nucleotides, the CDR3 is TGTGCCAGCAGCTACGCACAGGGCCTGAACACTGAAGCTTTCTTT. It is translated as CASSYAQGLNTEAFF.